In its sample, the clone carrying this T cell receptor beta chain was seen once. The data originate from a study of T cell responses to AZD1222 COVID-19 vaccine. Method: immunoSEQ multiplex PCR; TCRdb's copy keeps in-frame clones and lacks some. The sample shows about 59,000 clones, 80% to 90% of them seen only once. Trimming stripped 1 base from V and 1 base from J, with 11 bases between. Germline CDR1 MNHEY, CDR2 SVGAGI. The CDR3 has 15 amino acids. The sequences come from peripheral blood, collected 28 days after the second AZD1222 dose. This sequence originates from an adult who received the AZD1222 COVID-19 vaccine. The V call is TRBV6-5, the J call TRBJ2-7; no clear D gene. In nucleotides, the CDR3 is TGTGCCAGCAGTTACTTTCGAAACCCTTCCTACGAGCAGTACTTC. It translates to CASSYFRNPSYEQYF.